Listed here are 27 T cell receptor beta chains from one sample, sequenced in a study of blood T cell repertoires in COVID-19. Assay used: immunoSEQ multiplex PCR; TCRdb lists only in-frame clones, some missing. The sample holds about 160,000 clones, around 82% seen once. Sequencing was performed on peripheral blood. The origin of the receptors is a middle-aged woman with COVID-19, enrolled during active disease.

J is TRBJ2-6 and V is TRBV21-1; TRBD2, the table's D call, lacks a check against the DNA. TRBV21-1 is an annotated pseudogene. The CDR3 has 19 residues. CDR3 amino acids: CASSDYRHFESSGANVLTF. The CDR3 bases are TGTGCCAGCAGCGACTACCGACACTTTGAAAGCTCTGGGGCCAACGTCCTGACTTTC.

The chain employs TRBV28 and TRBJ1-5, with D uncertain. Trimming left V 3 bases short and J 5 bases short, with 14 bases between. Germline loops: CDR1 MDHEN, CDR2 SYDVKM. This CDR3 contains 15 residues. The CDR3 region is CASSFSIADYQPQHF. The CDR3 coding sequence is TGTGCCAGCAGTTTCTCCATCGCAGATTATCAGCCCCAGCATTTT.

Concerning this clone: Mismatch with germline at one junction end may stem from a read error. J is TRBJ2-2 and V is TRBV28; tentative D call: TRBD2 (6 bases). The length of the CDR3 is 15 residues. Germline assignment: CDR1 MDHEN and CDR2 SYDVKM. CDR3 coding DNA: TGTGCCAGCAGCTGCAGCCGGGACCGACCGCGGGGAGCTGTTTTT. This sequence encodes CASSCSRDRPRGAVF. The whole variable domain, filled in from reference TRBV28 and TRBJ2-2, reads DVKVTQSSRYLVKRTGEKVFLECVQDMDHENMFWYRQDPGLGLRLIYFSYDVKMKEKGDIPEGYSVSREKKERFSLILESASTNQTSMYLCASSCSRDRPRGAVFGEGSRLTVL.

A remark on this clone: One end of the junction fails to match germline, which may point to a read error. The chain recombines TRBV27 with TRBJ1-1; TRBD1 matches 7 bases. From germline, CDR1 is MNHEY and CDR2 SMNVEV (reference sequence). CDR3 length: 13 residues. This chain's CDR3 is CASSYQTGSGAVF. The DNA for the CDR3 is TGTGCCAGCAGTTATCAGACAGGGTCGGGGGCTGTCTTT.

The V call is TRBV19, the J call TRBJ2-1; tentative D call: TRBD1 (7 bases). Trimming pared 4 bases from V and 8 bases from J, leaving 15 bases between. CDR1 is LNHDA, CDR2 SQIVND, per germline (reference sequence). The CDR3 is 14 residues long. The CDR3 spells CASSKDRERDEQFF. The CDR3 DNA is TGTGCCAGTAGTAAAGACAGGGAGCGGGATGAGCAGTTCTTC.

This rearrangement joins TRBV21-1 to TRBJ2-7; TRBD2 is taken as the D call from the table, unchecked against the DNA. TRBV21-1 is given as a pseudogene. The CDR3 spans 13 residues. The CDR3 nucleotides read TGTGCCAGCAGCAACCCTAGCAAGAACGAGCAGTACGTC. This gives the protein CASSNPSKNEQYV.

The J gene is TRBJ1-5, the V gene TRBV2; tentative D call: TRBD1 (5 bases). Trimming shortened V by 4 bases and J by 0 bases, and 7 bases separated the two germline ends. Germline CDR1 and CDR2: SNHLY and FYNNEI. This CDR3 comprises 14 residues. CDR3 residues: CASSGTISNQPQHF. The CDR3 nucleotides read TGTGCCAGCAGTGGGACAATTAGCAATCAGCCCCAGCATTTT.

The chain combines TRBV6-4 with TRBJ2-2; D ambiguous. In germline, CDR1 is MRHNA, CDR2 SNTAGT. V was clipped by 2 bases and J by 1 base, with 8 bases between them. The CDR3 is 15 amino acids. The CDR3 DNA sequence: TGTGCCAGCAGTGACAATGGCGGGAACACCGGGGAGCTGTTTTTT. Translating gives CASSDNGGNTGELFF.

This chain links TRBV5-5 with TRBJ1-4; perhaps TRBD1 as D (5 bases). CDR3 length: 16 amino acids. Trimming removed 4 bases at V and 3 bases at J, with 16 bases between. Per germline, CDR1 SGHKS and CDR2 YYEKEE (reference sequence). The CDR3 spells CASSANYRLANEKLFF. Here the CDR3 DNA reads TGTGCCAGCAGCGCAAACTACAGGCTAGCTAATGAAAAACTGTTTTTT.

The J gene is TRBJ2-3, the V gene TRBV19, with 8 bases identical to TRBD2. The CDR3 is 15 residues long. Germline CDR1 LNHDA, CDR2 SQIVND (reference sequence). Unmatched junction bases numbered 11, after V lost 10 bases and J lost 2 bases. For the CDR3, the DNA is TGTGCCACTCCACCGGGGGGGACACCCACAGATACGCAGTATTTT. Translating gives CATPPGGTPTDTQYF.

The chain carries TRBV7-9 and TRBJ1-5, with D unresolved. The V gene's germline CDR1 is SEHNR and CDR2 FQNEAQ (reference sequence). The CDR3 runs to 14 residues. The V end lost 5 bases, the J end lost 5 bases, and 13 bases lay between the germline ends. The CDR3 DNA sequence: TGTGCCAGCAGCCCAGAGGTACCTTATCAGCCCCAGCATTTT. Amino acid sequence: CASSPEVPYQPQHF.

The V call is TRBV2, the J call TRBJ2-2; D perhaps matches TRBD2 (5 bases). The ends were cut back, 5 bases at V and 5 bases at J, with 12 bases in the middle. The V gene's germline CDR1 is SNHLY and CDR2 FYNNEI. This CDR3 spans 14 amino acids. CDR3 DNA sequence: TGTGCCAGCAGTTTCATCACGGGAACCGGGGAGCTGTTTTTT. Amino acid sequence: CASSFITGTGELFF.

The genes are TRBV6-1 and TRBJ2-4; D is perhaps TRBD1 (7 bases). Germline-derived CDR1 and CDR2 are MNHNS and SASEGT. Trimming shortened V by 1 base and J by 8 bases, and 15 bases separated the two germline ends. The CDR3 spans 15 residues. CDR3 residues: CASSEGDSGEDIQYF. In DNA, the CDR3 is TGTGCCAGCAGTGAAGGGGACAGTGGGGAGGACATTCAGTACTTC.

The chain couples TRBV21-1 to TRBJ2-4; the table assigns TRBD1, which was not confirmed against the DNA. TRBV21-1 is designated a pseudogene. This CDR3 is built from 15 residues. CDR3 sequence (DNA): TGTGCCAGCAGCAAAGGTCGGCAGGGGGCACCTGCTCAGTACTTC. Protein product: CASSKGRQGAPAQYF.

The V gene is TRBV6-1, the J gene TRBJ1-2; D call uncertain. The germline V gene has CDR1 MNHNS and CDR2 SASEGT. This CDR3 spans 14 amino acids. The V end was cut by 3 bases, the J end by 4 bases, with 12 bases between. CDR3 in amino acids: CASSDAGRSYGYTF. The CDR3 coding sequence is TGTGCCAGCAGTGACGCGGGGAGATCCTATGGCTACACCTTC.

The chain uses TRBV5-1 and TRBJ1-4, with TRBD1 matching 8 bases. The J segment lost 7 bases and the V segment lost 0 bases, leaving 5 bases of the junction unmatched. Germline V gene data show CDR1 as SGHRS and CDR2 as YFSETQ. The CDR3 is made up of 15 amino acids. CDR3 amino acids: CASSLVQGEGEKLFF. DNA for the CDR3: TGCGCCAGCAGCTTGGTACAGGGGGAGGGTGAAAAACTGTTTTTT. The full variable domain, rest sourced from reference TRBV5-1 and TRBJ1-4, is KAGVTQTPRYLIKTRGQQVTLSCSPISGHRSVSWYQQTPGQGLQFLFEYFSETQRNKGNFPGRFSGRQFSNSRSEMNVSTLELGDSALYLCASSLVQGEGEKLFFGSGTQLSVL.

The chain combines TRBV5-5 with TRBJ2-1, with D hard to call. Germline CDR1 and CDR2: SGHKS and YYEKEE (reference sequence). V was shortened by 2 bases and J by 1 base, with 7 bases between the two germline ends. The CDR3 has 14 residues. CDR3 in DNA: TGTGCCAGCAGCTTTGAAGCATCCTACAATGAGCAGTTCTTC. Its protein product is CASSFEASYNEQFF.

The chain is built from TRBV15 and TRBJ2-3, with 7 bases aligning to TRBD2. Germline CDR1 and CDR2: LNHNV and YYDKDF (reference sequence). CDR3 length: 17 amino acids. V trimming: 1 base; J trimming: 4 bases; junction bases outside the gene matches: 11. This chain's CDR3 is CATSRGGEGSVADTQYF. CDR3 nucleotide sequence: TGTGCCACCAGCAGAGGAGGGGAGGGAAGTGTCGCAGATACGCAGTATTTT.

This clone occurred once. The rearrangement joins TRBV9 to TRBJ1-4; D is ambiguous. The germline CDR1 and CDR2 sequences are SGDLS and YYNGEE. The length of the CDR3 is 16 residues. V lost 0 bases, J lost 2 bases, and 11 bases lay in between. This CDR3 reads CASSVGFGDTNEKLFF. The CDR3 nucleotides are TGTGCCAGCAGCGTAGGTTTCGGAGACACTAATGAAAAACTGTTTTTT.

Ten or more counts support this clone. V and J are TRBV18 and TRBJ1-1; 7 bases fit TRBD1. The CDR3 has 15 residues. V shed 3 bases, J shed 4 bases, and the junction held 8 bases outside the gene matches. CDR1 and CDR2 (germline): KGHSH, LQKENI. The CDR3 DNA sequence: TGTGCCAGCTCACCTGTGAACTCAGGGGGCACTGAAGCTTTCTTT. The encoded protein is CASSPVNSGGTEAFF.

In this sample, this clone turned up many times. The CDR3 protein is CASSLTSSYEQYF. The DNA for the CDR3 is TGTGCCAGCAGTTTGACTAGCTCCTACGAGCAGTACTTC. This rearrangement joins TRBV27 to TRBJ2-7; possibly TRBD2 for D (6 bases). The CDR3 totals 13 residues. The V gene lost 3 bases and the J gene lost 0 bases, with 6 bases spanning the gap. Germline V gene lookup returns CDR1 MNHEY and CDR2 SMNVEV (reference sequence).

In nucleotides, the CDR3 is TGTGCCAGCAGCCCTCAGATACAAGAGACCCAGTACTTC. Protein: CASSPQIQETQYF. The chain carries TRBV5-4 and TRBJ2-5; no firm D call. With 4 bases removed from V and 2 bases from J, the gap between germline ends came to 9 bases. Germline CDR1 is SGHNT and CDR2 is YYREEE (reference sequence). The CDR3 spans 13 residues.

CDR3 DNA: TGTGCCAGCAGTTGGGGAGGGACCCAGTACTTC. Residues: CASSWGGTQYF. The chain combines TRBV27 with TRBJ2-5; D perhaps matches TRBD2 (6 bases). Deletions cut 4 bases from V and 7 bases from J, with 7 bases between. This CDR3 has 11 residues. Germline CDR1 MNHEY, CDR2 SMNVEV (reference sequence).

This sequence joins TRBV10-2 and TRBJ2-5, with TRBD2 matching 10 bases. With 6 bases clipped from V and 2 bases from J, the junction kept 3 bases outside the gene matches. The CDR3 is made up of 14 amino acids. The V gene's germline CDR1 is WSHSY and CDR2 SAAADI. The CDR3 reads CASSWTSGQETQYF. The CDR3 coding sequence is TGCGCCAGCAGCTGGACTAGCGGACAAGAGACCCAGTACTTC.

This clone occurred once. V is TRBV7-3 and J is TRBJ2-3, with TRBD1 as a possible D gene (6 bases). The CDR3 is made up of 14 amino acids. Germline V gives CDR1 SGHTA, CDR2 FQGTGA. The V end was cut by 5 bases, the J end by 0 bases, with 9 bases between. This CDR3 is CASSQGQSTDTQYF. CDR3 sequence (DNA): TGTGCCAGCAGCCAGGGGCAGAGCACAGATACGCAGTATTTT.

The rearrangement links TRBV5-8 to TRBJ1-3; D might be TRBD1 (5 bases). Germline V gene sequence: CDR1 SGHTS, CDR2 YDEGEE. The CDR3 totals 16 residues. The germline V and J ends were trimmed by 1 base and 3 bases, with 14 bases remaining between them. The CDR3 region is CASSLLRGFIGNTIYF. The CDR3 DNA is TGTGCCAGCAGCTTGTTAAGGGGTTTTATTGGAAACACCATATATTTT.

This clone has just a few counts. This chain connects TRBV9 to TRBJ2-4; D perhaps matches TRBD2 (6 bases). Trimming stripped 0 bases from V and 7 bases from J, with 17 bases between. CDR1 is SGDLS and CDR2 is YYNGEE in the germline V gene. The CDR3 runs 16 residues. The CDR3 nucleotides are TGTGCCAGCAGCGTAGCAGGGAACGGTGCGGGGAACATTCAGTACTTC. This translates into CASSVAGNGAGNIQYF.